Below are 24 T cell receptor beta chains sequenced from a single sample in a study of blood T cell repertoires in COVID-19. Clones were read by immunoSEQ multiplex PCR, and TCRdb kept only the in-frame ones, dropping some. The table includes around 70,000 clones, 80% to 90% detected once. Sequencing was carried out using peripheral blood. The receptors come from a human donor in a cohort sampled during active COVID-19.

The CDR3 sequence: CASSLELNTGELFF. CDR3 nucleotides: TGTGCCAGCAGCTTGGAACTTAACACCGGGGAGCTGTTTTTT. The V gene is TRBV5-4, the J gene TRBJ2-2; D not resolved. This CDR3 is built from 14 residues. In germline, CDR1 is SGHNT, CDR2 YYREEE (reference sequence). V was clipped by 0 bases and J by 2 bases, with 5 bases between them.

Only one count was recorded for this clone. The chain is built from TRBV10-3 and TRBJ2-7, with 11 nucleotides matching TRBD1. Germline loops: CDR1 ENHRY, CDR2 SYGVKD. This CDR3 spans 15 amino acids. Trimming at V came to 3 bases and at J to 3 bases, leaving 4 bases not matched to a gene. The CDR3 spells CAISDGQGAFYEQYF. The CDR3 bases are TGTGCCATCAGTGATGGACAGGGGGCTTTCTACGAGCAGTACTTC.

This chain joins TRBV19 and TRBJ1-1; the D is unclear. V was cut by 7 bases and J by 2 bases, with 14 bases left in between. Germline CDR1 LNHDA, CDR2 SQIVND (reference sequence). This CDR3 region has 14 residues. DNA of the CDR3: TGTGCCAGTAACGCGTATCGAGGAAACACTGAAGCTTTCTTT. Protein sequence: CASNAYRGNTEAFF. Variable domain in full (rest from reference TRBV19 and TRBJ1-1): DGGITQSPKYLFRKEGQNVTLSCEQNLNHDAMYWYRQDPGQGLRLIYYSQIVNDFQKGDIAEGYSVSREKKESFPLTVTSAQKNPTAFYLCASNAYRGNTEAFFGQGTRLTVV.

The V gene is TRBV7-9, the J gene TRBJ2-2, with D unclear. V was cut by 1 base and J by 1 base, with 10 bases left in between. This CDR3 spans 16 amino acids. The V gene's germline CDR1 is SEHNR and CDR2 FQNEAQ (reference sequence). The CDR3 is CASSLVHSQNTGELFF. CDR3 nucleotides: TGTGCCAGCAGCTTAGTGCACAGTCAGAACACCGGGGAGCTGTTTTTT.

This sequence joins TRBV3-1 (or the pseudogene TRBV3-2) and TRBJ1-3; a possible D gene is TRBD1 (5 bases). The CDR3 sequence is 15 residues long. Germline CDR1 is LGHDT and CDR2 is YNNKEL (reference sequence). V was pared by 2 bases and J by 0 bases, with 8 bases between. CDR3 DNA: TGTGCCAGCAGCCAAAACGGGGGCTCTGGAAACACCATATATTTT. Protein product: CASSQNGGSGNTIYF.

V usage is TRBV19 and J usage is TRBJ2-2; TRBD2 aligns across 10 bases. The CDR3 is 17 amino acids. Unmatched junction bases numbered 10, after V lost 4 bases and J lost 5 bases. Germline CDR1 and CDR2: LNHDA and SQIVND (reference sequence). The DNA of the CDR3 is TGTGCCAGTAGTAGGGGGCTAGCGGGAGATGAAACCGGGGAGCTGTTTTTT. Protein: CASSRGLAGDETGELFF.

The rearrangement links TRBV30 to TRBJ2-1; possibly TRBD2 for D (6 bases). This CDR3 has 14 amino acids. With 4 bases removed from V and 4 bases from J, the gap between germline ends came to 14 bases. Germline CDR1 and CDR2: GTSNPN and SVGIG (reference sequence). The DNA for the CDR3 is TGTGCCTGGAAGGGTAGCGGACCTTACAATGAGCAGTTCTTC. This gives the protein CAWKGSGPYNEQFF.

The chain is built from TRBV6-6 and TRBJ1-1; no clear D. Germline loops: CDR1 MNHNY, CDR2 SVGAGI (reference sequence). V lost 5 bases and J 4 bases, leaving 14 bases between the germline ends. This CDR3 region has 14 residues. CDR3 loop: CASSPPGGGTEAFF. CDR3 DNA: TGTGCCAGCAGTCCCCCCGGAGGCGGCACTGAAGCTTTCTTT.

The chain uses TRBV11-2 and TRBJ2-7; TRBD2 matches 12 bases. Trimming cost V 6 bases and J 2 bases; bases outside gene matches: 14. This CDR3 has 18 residues. Germline-derived CDR1 and CDR2 are SGHAT and FQNNGV. CDR3: CASSRRRASGGGTYEQYF. Here the CDR3 DNA reads TGTGCCAGCAGTCGCCGACGGGCTAGCGGGGGGGGTACCTACGAGCAGTACTTC.

The chain recombines TRBV6-2 or TRBV6-3 with TRBJ1-4; 7 nucleotides match TRBD1. With 0 bases clipped from V and 7 bases from J, the junction kept 17 bases outside the gene matches. The CDR3 length is 19 residues. Germline-derived CDR1 and CDR2 are MNHEY and SVGEGT. CDR3 nucleotides: TGTGCCAGCAGTTACTCTGACCCCCCCCACAGGGGATTAGGTGAAAAACTGTTTTTT. It is translated as CASSYSDPPHRGLGEKLFF.

This chain links TRBV2 with TRBJ2-7, with D uncertain. The CDR3 length is 11 residues. V was shortened by 8 bases and J by 0 bases, with 5 bases between the two germline ends. Per the germline V gene, CDR1 is SNHLY and CDR2 is FYNNEI. For the CDR3, the DNA is TGTGCCAGCCACAGCTCCTACGAGCAGTACTTC. It yields the protein CASHSSYEQYF.

In regard to this clone: The sample contains more than one DNA sequence encoding this CDR3. The chain recombines TRBV6-2 or TRBV6-3 with TRBJ2-2; D not resolved. V lost 2 bases to trimming and J lost 2 bases, with 6 bases between them. The CDR3 consists of 14 residues. From germline, CDR1 is MNHEY and CDR2 SVGEGT. CDR3 residues: CASSYGRNTGELFF. The CDR3 DNA reads as TGTGCCAGCAGTTACGGCAGAAACACCGGGGAGCTGTTTTTT.

This sequence joins TRBV2 and TRBJ1-4; D unclear. The CDR3 has 13 residues. The germline V and J ends were trimmed by 4 bases and 8 bases, with 11 bases remaining between them. CDR1 and CDR2 (germline): SNHLY, FYNNEI. The CDR3 DNA sequence: TGTGCCAGCAGTGTAGTCAATGAGGAAAAACTGTTTTTT. Translation: CASSVVNEEKLFF.

The chain uses TRBV30 and TRBJ2-1, with 10 bases fitting TRBD1. V was clipped by 1 base and J by 9 bases; unmatched bases: 3. CDR3 length equals 13 residues. Germline V gene lookup returns CDR1 GTSNPN and CDR2 SVGIG (reference sequence). As DNA, the CDR3 is TGTGCCTGGAGTGGACAGGGGGCGGGTGAGCAGTTCTTC. This sequence encodes CAWSGQGAGEQFF.

The CDR3 DNA reads TGCAGTGCTAGTACACCGTCTAGGGAGCAGTACTTC. This encodes CSASTPSREQYF. J is TRBJ2-7 and V is TRBV20-1; no reliable D call. The germline V gene has CDR1 DFQATT and CDR2 SNEGSKA (reference sequence). The CDR3 is 12 amino acids. With 3 bases removed from V and 7 bases from J, the gap between germline ends came to 13 bases.

Only one count was recorded for this clone. This chain links TRBV5-1 with TRBJ2-7; TRBD2 matches 7 bases. Germline loops: CDR1 SGHRS, CDR2 YFSETQ. Trimming cost V 3 bases and J 2 bases; bases outside gene matches: 5. The CDR3 runs 14 residues. CDR3 residues: CASSSLGTTYEQYF. The CDR3 DNA is TGCGCCAGCAGCTCTCTCGGGACTACCTACGAGCAGTACTTC.

This clone came up once. The chain links TRBV25-1 to TRBJ2-2, with TRBD1 matching over 8 bases. CDR3 size: 13 residues. CDR1 and CDR2 from the germline V gene are MGHDK and SYGVNS. The V and J ends lost 7 bases and 6 bases, in that order; junction bases with no gene match: 4. The CDR3 loop is CASMTGEAGELFF. In nucleotides, the CDR3 is TGTGCCAGCATGACAGGGGAGGCCGGGGAGCTGTTTTTT.

The CDR3 reads CASSMNGQDYGYTF. CDR3 bases: TGTGCCAGCAGTATGAATGGGCAGGACTATGGCTACACCTTC. This rearrangement joins TRBV7-9 to TRBJ1-2; no firm D call. The V end lost 6 bases, the J end lost 3 bases, and 14 bases lay between the germline ends. The germline V gene has CDR1 SEHNR and CDR2 FQNEAQ (reference sequence). The CDR3 runs to 14 residues.

The genes are TRBV4-3 and TRBJ2-2; D perhaps matches TRBD1 (7 bases). This CDR3 spans 19 amino acids. V was clipped by 3 bases and J by 1 base, with 21 bases between them. CDR1 is LGHNA and CDR2 is YSLEER in the germline V gene. Here the CDR3 reads CASSHYRGLTPGNTGELFF. CDR3 DNA sequence: TGCGCCAGCAGCCACTACAGGGGACTCACCCCTGGGAACACCGGGGAGCTGTTTTTT.

The chain is built from TRBV19 and TRBJ2-3, with 7 positions matching TRBD1. CDR1 and CDR2 from the germline V gene are LNHDA and SQIVND (reference sequence). V lost 6 bases, J lost 3 bases, and 12 bases stayed unmatched. The CDR3 is 16 residues long. The CDR3 is CASRTRTGVGTDTQYF. DNA of the CDR3: TGTGCCAGTAGAACCCGAACAGGGGTGGGGACAGATACGCAGTATTTT.

The chain employs TRBV5-6 and TRBJ2-7; TRBD2 matches 7 bases. There are 11 residues in the CDR3. CDR1 SGHDT and CDR2 YYEEEE come from the germline V gene. V shed 5 bases, J shed 4 bases, and the junction held 0 bases outside the gene matches. As DNA, the CDR3 is TGTGCCAGCAGGCGGGGGTACGAGCAGTACTTC. Translation: CASRRGYEQYF.

The gene calls are TRBV6-1 and TRBJ2-2, with a tentative D call TRBD2 (7 bases). The CDR3 spans 16 residues. Germline CDR1 and CDR2: MNHNS and SASEGT. Trimming shortened V by 2 bases and J by 2 bases, and 12 bases separated the two germline ends. The CDR3 sequence: CASSERGGANTGELFF. The CDR3 nucleotides are TGTGCCAGCAGTGAAAGGGGGGGGGCCAACACCGGGGAGCTGTTTTTT.

The chain employs TRBV10-2 and TRBJ1-2, with TRBD1 matching 8 bases. V trimming: 0 bases; J trimming: 8 bases; junction bases outside the gene matches: 5. This CDR3 has 14 residues. The germline gives CDR1 WSHSY, CDR2 SAAADI. CDR3 in DNA: TGCGCCAGCAGTGAGTCGTCAGGGGGCGGCGGCTACACCTTC. Translated: CASSESSGGGGYTF.

This chain connects TRBV27 to TRBJ1-1; TRBD1 agrees at 7 bases. V was pared by 5 bases and J by 4 bases, with 7 bases of the junction left unmatched. The germline V gene has CDR1 MNHEY and CDR2 SMNVEV (reference sequence). The CDR3 is 14 residues long. The CDR3 sequence: CASSRQPGGTEAFF. The CDR3 DNA is TGTGCCAGCAGTAGGCAGCCAGGGGGCACTGAAGCTTTCTTT.